This record concerns one TCR beta chain sequence. An amount of RNA that ranged from about 0.45 to 1 ug was reverse transcribed with random hexamers. Amplification of TCR beta CDR3 across 54 Vbeta and 13 Jbeta was performed with immunoSEQ multiplex PCR. A single record per CDR3 protein comes from TCRdb applying MiXCR to the immunoSEQ multiplex PCR reads. The sample has 120,000 to 150,000 distinct CDR3 sequences; roughly 95% are singletons. This sample is part of a study of CD8 T cells in Susac syndrome. V lost 0 bases and J lost 3, with 15 bases in between. The germline gives CDR1 MNHNS, CDR2 SASEGT. CDR3 length: 16 amino acids. The sequenced target, TCR beta, came from blood CD8+ and CD4+ T cells. FACS was used to enrich TEMRA cells, whereas the CD8+ and CD4+ T cells were obtained by negative isolation.

Sequences were obtained from CD4+ T cells from PBMCs. The chain uses TRBV6-1 and TRBJ2-7, with D maybe TRBD2 (6 bases). The clonotype was recovered from a human donor in good health. CDR3 residues: CASSEAVGQGGYEQYF. The CDR3 nucleotides are TGTGCCAGCAGTGAAGCAGTGGGGCAGGGAGGCTACGAGCAGTACTTC.